These T cell receptor beta chains were read from a single sample in a study of shared clonotypes between healthy human individuals. Profiling relied on immunoSEQ multiplex PCR, and the TCRdb table lists in-frame clones only, not all of them. This table holds about 2.2 million clones, 80% to 95% found once. The sample consisted of naive CD8+ T cells from PBMCs. These receptors came from a man aged 18 to 29 in good health. Some clones in this sample may be carry-over from other donors' samples. Both conserved end residues are part of each CDR3. D genes are given only for firm matches.

len | d_gene | j_gene | v_gene | CDR3aa
13 | . | TRBJ2-2 | TRBV4-2 | CASSQDGDGELFF
13 | . | TRBJ2-1 | TRBV27 | CASSLAAYNEQFF
15 | TRBD1 | TRBJ2-3 | TRBV27 | CASRPQQGAGDTQYF
14 | TRBD1 | TRBJ1-1 | TRBV19 | CASSEGQGNTEAFF
16 | TRBD1 | TRBJ2-2 | TRBV7-3 | CASSPRTGRNTGELFF
17 | . | TRBJ1-1 | TRBV5-1 | CASSLSAGAYMNTEAFF
16 | TRBD1 | TRBJ2-7 | TRBV6-1 | CASSEVRTGRPYEQYF
13 | . | TRBJ1-1 | TRBV5-5 | CASSLSMNTEAFF
16 | . | TRBJ1-1 | TRBV28 | CASSPRGGSENTEAFF
20 | TRBD2 | TRBJ2-2 | TRBV11-2 | CASSLDLGVSGRSNTGELFF
14 | TRBD1 | TRBJ2-5 | TRBV9 | CASSTRQGEETQYF
15 | . | TRBJ1-1 | TRBV6-5 | CASSYFGGGDTEAFF
16 | . | TRBJ2-7 | TRBV15 | CATSAELGTFTYEQYF
10 | TRBD2 | TRBJ2-1 | TRBV11-2 | CASWGGEQFF
16 | . | TRBJ2-1 | TRBV6-5 | CASSFTSGSSYNEQFF
18 | . | TRBJ1-5 | TRBV21-1 | CARNSLRQVGLSNQPQHF
14 | TRBD1 | TRBJ1-5 | TRBV6-1 | CASSPRTGSQPQHF
13 | . | TRBJ2-3 | TRBV5-6 | CASSAGTSDTQYF
14 | . | TRBJ1-2 | TRBV25-1 | CASSEIGSNYGYTF
17 | TRBD1 | TRBJ2-4 | TRBV30 | CAWSVPDRDLAKNIQYF
15 | TRBD2 | TRBJ2-3 | TRBV28 | CASSLEREGTDTQYF
15 | . | TRBJ1-1 | TRBV5-1 | CASSDRPEMNTEAFF